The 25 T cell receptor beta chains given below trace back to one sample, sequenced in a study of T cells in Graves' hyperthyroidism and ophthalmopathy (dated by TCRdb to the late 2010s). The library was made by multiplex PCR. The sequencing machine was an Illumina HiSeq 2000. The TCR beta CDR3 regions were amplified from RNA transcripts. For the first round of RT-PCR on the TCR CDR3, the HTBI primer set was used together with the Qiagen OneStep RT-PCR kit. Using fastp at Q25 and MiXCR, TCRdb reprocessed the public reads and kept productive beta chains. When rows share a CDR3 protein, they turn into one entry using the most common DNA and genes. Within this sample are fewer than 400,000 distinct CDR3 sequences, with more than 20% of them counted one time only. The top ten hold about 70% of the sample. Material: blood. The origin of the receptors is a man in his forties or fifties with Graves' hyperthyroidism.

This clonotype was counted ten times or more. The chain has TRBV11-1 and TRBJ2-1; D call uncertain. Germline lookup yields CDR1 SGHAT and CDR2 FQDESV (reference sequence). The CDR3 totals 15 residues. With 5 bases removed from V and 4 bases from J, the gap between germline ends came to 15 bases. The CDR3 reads CASSPVVHLYNEQFF. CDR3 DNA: TGTGCCAGCAGCCCAGTTGTCCACCTTTACAATGAGCAGTTCTTC.

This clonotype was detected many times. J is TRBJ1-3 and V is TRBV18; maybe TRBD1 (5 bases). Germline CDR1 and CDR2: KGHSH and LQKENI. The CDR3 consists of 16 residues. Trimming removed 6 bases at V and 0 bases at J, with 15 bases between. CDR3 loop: CASSPKLDSSGNTIYF. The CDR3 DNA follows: TGTGCCAGCTCCCCTAAACTCGACAGCTCTGGAAACACCATATATTTT.

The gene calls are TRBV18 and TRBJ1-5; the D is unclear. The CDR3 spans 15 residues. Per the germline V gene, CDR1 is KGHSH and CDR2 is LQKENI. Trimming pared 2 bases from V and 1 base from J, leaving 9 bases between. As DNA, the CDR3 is TGTGCCAGCTCACCAGGGATCGGAAGCAATCAGCCCCAGCATTTT. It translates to CASSPGIGSNQPQHF. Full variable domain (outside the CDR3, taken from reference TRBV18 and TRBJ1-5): NAGVMQNPRHLVRRRGQEARLRCSPMKGHSHVYWYRQLPEEGLKFMVYLQKENIIDESGMPKERFSAEFPKEGPSILRIQQVVRGDSAAYFCASSPGIGSNQPQHFGDGTRLSIL.

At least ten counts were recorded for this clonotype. The CDR3 nucleotides are TGTGCCAGCAGCCAAGGGCAATATGGCTACACCTTC. The encoded protein is CASSQGQYGYTF. V and J are TRBV3-1 and TRBJ1-2; D is ambiguous. The CDR3 is made up of 12 amino acids. Deletions cut 1 base from V and 5 bases from J, with 5 bases between. Germline assignment: CDR1 LGHDT and CDR2 YNNKEL (reference sequence).

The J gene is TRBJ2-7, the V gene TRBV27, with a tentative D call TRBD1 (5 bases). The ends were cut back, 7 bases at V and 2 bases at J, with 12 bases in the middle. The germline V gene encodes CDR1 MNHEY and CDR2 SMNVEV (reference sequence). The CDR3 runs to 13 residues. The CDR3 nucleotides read TGTGCCAGCATTGGCAGGGAAACCTACGAGCAGTACTTC. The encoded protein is CASIGRETYEQYF.

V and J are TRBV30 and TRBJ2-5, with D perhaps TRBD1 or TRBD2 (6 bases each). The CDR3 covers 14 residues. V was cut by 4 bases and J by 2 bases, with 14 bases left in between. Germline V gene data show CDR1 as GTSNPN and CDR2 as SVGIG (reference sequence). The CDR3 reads CAWTKTGLQETQYF. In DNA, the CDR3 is TGTGCCTGGACGAAGACAGGACTACAAGAGACCCAGTACTTC.

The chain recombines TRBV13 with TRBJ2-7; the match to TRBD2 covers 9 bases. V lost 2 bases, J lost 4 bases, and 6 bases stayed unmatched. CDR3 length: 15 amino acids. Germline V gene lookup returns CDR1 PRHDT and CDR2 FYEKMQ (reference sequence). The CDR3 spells CASSLYGSGRYEQYF. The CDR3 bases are TGTGCCAGCAGCTTATATGGTAGCGGGAGATACGAGCAGTACTTC.

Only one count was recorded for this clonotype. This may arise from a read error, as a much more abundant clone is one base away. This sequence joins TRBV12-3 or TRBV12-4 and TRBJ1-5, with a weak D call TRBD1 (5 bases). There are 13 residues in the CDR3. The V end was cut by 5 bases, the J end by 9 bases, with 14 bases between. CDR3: CASSRGVGLPQHF. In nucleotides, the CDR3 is TGTGCCAGCAGTCGGGGGGTAGGCCTGCCCCAGCATTTT.

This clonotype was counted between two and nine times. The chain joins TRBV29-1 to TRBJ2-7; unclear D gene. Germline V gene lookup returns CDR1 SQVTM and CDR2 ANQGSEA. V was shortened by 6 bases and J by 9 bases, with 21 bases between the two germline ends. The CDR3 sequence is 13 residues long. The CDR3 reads CSVLVDTYEVQYF. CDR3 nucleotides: TGCAGCGTCCTAGTGGATACCTACGAAGTGCAGTACTTC.

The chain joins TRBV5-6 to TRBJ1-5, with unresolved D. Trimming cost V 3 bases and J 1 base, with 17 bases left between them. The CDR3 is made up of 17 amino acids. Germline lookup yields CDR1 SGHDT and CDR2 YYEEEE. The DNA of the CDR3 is TGTGCCAGCAGCTCTCGGACGGGAGATTTAAGCAATCAGCCCCAGCATTTT. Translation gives CASSSRTGDLSNQPQHF. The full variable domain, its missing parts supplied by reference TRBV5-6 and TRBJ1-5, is DAGVTQSPTHLIKTRGQQVTLRCSPKSGHDTVSWYQQALGQGPQFIFQYYEEEERQRGNFPDRFSGHQFPNYSSELNVNALLLGDSALYLCASSSRTGDLSNQPQHFGDGTRLSIL.

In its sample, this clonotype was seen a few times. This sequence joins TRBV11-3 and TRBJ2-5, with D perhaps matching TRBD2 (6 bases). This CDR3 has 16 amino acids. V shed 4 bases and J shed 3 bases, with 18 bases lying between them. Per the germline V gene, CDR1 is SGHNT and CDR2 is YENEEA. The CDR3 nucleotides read TGTGCCAGCAGCTCGACCGCGGGGAGTACGAAAGAGACCCAGTACTTC. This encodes CASSSTAGSTKETQYF.

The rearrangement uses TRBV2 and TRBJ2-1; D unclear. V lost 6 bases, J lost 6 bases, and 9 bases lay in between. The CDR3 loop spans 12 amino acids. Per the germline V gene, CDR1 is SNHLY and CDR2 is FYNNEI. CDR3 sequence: CASRYTRNEQFF. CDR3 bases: TGTGCCAGCAGATACACACGCAATGAGCAGTTCTTC.

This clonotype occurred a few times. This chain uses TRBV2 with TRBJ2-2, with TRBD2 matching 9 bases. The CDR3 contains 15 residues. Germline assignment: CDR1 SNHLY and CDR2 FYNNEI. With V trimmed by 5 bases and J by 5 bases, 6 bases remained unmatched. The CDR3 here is CASSILAGQTGELFF. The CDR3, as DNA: TGTGCCAGCAGTATCCTAGCGGGACAAACCGGGGAGCTGTTTTTT.

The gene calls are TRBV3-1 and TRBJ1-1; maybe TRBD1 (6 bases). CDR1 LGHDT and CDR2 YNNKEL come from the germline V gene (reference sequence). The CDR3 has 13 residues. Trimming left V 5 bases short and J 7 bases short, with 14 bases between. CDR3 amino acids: CASSWGGAYEAFF. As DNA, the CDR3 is TGTGCCAGCAGCTGGGGGGGGGCATATGAAGCTTTCTTT.

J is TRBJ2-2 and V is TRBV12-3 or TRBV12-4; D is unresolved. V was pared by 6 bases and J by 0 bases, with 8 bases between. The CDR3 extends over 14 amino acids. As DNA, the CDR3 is TGTGCCAGCAGCCCAAGAACGAACACCGGGGAGCTGTTTTTT. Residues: CASSPRTNTGELFF.

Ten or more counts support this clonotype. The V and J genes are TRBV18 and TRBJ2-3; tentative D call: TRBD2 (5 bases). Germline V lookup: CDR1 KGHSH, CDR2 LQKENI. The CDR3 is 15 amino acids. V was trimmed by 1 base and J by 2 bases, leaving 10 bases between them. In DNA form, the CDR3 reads TGTGCCAGCTCACCACGAAGCGGCCCCACAGATACGCAGTATTTT. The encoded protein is CASSPRSGPTDTQYF.

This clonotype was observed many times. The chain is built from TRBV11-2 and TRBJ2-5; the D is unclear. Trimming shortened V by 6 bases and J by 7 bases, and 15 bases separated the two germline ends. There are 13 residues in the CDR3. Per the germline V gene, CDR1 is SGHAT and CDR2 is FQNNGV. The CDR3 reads CASRPSPVGTQYF. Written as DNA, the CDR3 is TGTGCCAGCAGGCCATCCCCCGTAGGGACCCAGTACTTC.

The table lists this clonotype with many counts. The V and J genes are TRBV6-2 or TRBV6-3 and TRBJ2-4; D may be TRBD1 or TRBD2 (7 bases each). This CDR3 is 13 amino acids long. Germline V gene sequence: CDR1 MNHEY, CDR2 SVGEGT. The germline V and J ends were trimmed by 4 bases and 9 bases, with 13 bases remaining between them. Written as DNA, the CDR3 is TGTGCCAGCAGTTCGCAGGGGGGGGGCATTCAGTACTTC. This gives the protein CASSSQGGGIQYF.

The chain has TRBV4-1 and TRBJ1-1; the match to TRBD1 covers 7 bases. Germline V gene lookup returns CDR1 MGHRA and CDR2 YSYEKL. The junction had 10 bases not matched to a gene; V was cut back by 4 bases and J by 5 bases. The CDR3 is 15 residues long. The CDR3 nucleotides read TGCGCCAGCAGCCTTTGGACAGGAGAGGGGACTGAAGCTTTCTTT. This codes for CASSLWTGEGTEAFF.

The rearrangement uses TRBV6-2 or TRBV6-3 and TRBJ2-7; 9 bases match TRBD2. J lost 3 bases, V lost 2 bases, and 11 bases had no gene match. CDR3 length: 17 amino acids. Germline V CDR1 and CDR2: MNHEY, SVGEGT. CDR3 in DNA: TGTGCCAGCAGTTACCAAAACTTAGCGGGAGAGGTCTACGAGCAGTACTTC. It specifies CASSYQNLAGEVYEQYF.

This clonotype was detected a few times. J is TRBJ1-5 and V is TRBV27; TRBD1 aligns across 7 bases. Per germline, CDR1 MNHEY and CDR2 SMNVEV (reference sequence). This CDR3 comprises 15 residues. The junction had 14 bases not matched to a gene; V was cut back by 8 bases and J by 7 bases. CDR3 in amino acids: CASGSLSGGIQPQHF. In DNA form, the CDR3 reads TGTGCCAGCGGAAGTTTATCAGGGGGTATACAGCCCCAGCATTTT.

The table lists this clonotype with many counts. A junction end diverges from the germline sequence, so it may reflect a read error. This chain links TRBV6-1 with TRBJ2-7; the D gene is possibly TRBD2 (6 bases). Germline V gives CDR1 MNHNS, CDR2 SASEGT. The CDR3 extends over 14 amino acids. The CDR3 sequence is CAGSPLTSPYEQYF. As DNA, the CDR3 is TGTGCCGGCAGCCCCTTGACTAGTCCCTACGAGCAGTACTTC.

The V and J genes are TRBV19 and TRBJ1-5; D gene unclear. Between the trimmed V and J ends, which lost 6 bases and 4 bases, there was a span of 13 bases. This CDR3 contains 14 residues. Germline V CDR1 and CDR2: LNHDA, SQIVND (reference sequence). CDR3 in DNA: TGTGCCAGTAGAGGAAGAAACCAAAATCAGCCCCAGCATTTT. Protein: CASRGRNQNQPQHF. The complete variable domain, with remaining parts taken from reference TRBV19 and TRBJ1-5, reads DGGITQSPKYLFRKEGQNVTLSCEQNLNHDAMYWYRQDPGQGLRLIYYSQIVNDFQKGDIAEGYSVSREKKESFPLTVTSAQKNPTAFYLCASRGRNQNQPQHFGDGTRLSIL.

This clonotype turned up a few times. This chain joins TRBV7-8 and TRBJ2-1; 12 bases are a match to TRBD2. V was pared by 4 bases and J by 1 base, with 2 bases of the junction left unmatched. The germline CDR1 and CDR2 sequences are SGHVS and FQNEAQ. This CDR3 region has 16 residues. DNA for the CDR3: TGTGCCAGCAGCTCCCTAGCGGGAGGGTCCTACAATGAGCAGTTCTTC. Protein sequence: CASSSLAGGSYNEQFF. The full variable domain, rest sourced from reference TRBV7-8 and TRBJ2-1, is GAGVSQSPRYKVAKRGQDVALRCDPISGHVSLFWYQQALGQGPEFLTYFQNEAQLDKSGLPSDRFFAERPEGSVSTLKIQRTQQEDSAVYLCASSSLAGGSYNEQFFGPGTRLTVL.

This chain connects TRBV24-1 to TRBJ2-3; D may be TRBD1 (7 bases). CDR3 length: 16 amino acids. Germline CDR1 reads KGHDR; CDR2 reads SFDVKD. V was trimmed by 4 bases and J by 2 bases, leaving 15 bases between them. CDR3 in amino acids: CATSDPAGQITDTQYF. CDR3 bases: TGTGCCACCAGTGACCCCGCGGGACAGATCACAGATACGCAGTATTTT.